This T cell receptor (beta chain) was found in a study of shared T cell receptors in the human thymus. CDR1 and CDR2 from the germline V gene are LGHNA and YSLEER. Trimming pared 0 bases from V and 3 bases from J, leaving 11 bases between. The length of the CDR3 is 15 residues. Only in-frame clones appear in the TCRdb table, and some are missing; sequencing was by immunoSEQ multiplex PCR. The sample consists of some 640,000 clones, approximately 89% of them appearing once. This sample was shared with a second study, whose subject was human thymus T cells. According to that study: Thymic repertoires of unrelated individuals were reported in related research to overlap highly.

The specimen was thymocytes. The chain has TRBV4-3 and TRBJ1-1, with TRBD1 as a possible D gene (6 bases). The sequence was collected from a boy under two years old with a congenital heart defect. CDR3 coding DNA: TGCGCCAGCAGCCAAGATGAGGGGGTTGACACTGAAGCTTTCTTT. Translation gives CASSQDEGVDTEAFF.